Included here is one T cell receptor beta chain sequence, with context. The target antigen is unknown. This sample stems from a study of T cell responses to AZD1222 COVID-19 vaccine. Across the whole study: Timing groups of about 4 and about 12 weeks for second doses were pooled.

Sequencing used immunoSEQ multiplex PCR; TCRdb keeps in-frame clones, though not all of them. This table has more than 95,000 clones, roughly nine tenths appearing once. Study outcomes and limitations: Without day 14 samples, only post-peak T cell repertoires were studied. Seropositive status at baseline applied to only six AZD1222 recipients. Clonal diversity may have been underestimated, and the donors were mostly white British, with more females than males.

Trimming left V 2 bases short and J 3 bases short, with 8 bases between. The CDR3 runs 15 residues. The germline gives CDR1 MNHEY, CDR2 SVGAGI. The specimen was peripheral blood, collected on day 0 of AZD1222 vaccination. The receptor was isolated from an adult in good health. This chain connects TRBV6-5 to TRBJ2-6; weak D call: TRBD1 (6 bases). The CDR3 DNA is TGTGCCAGCAGTTACCAAGGGGGTGGGGCCAACGTCCTGACTTTC. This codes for CASSYQGGGANVLTF.